These 11 T cell receptor beta chains were sequenced from one sample in a study of T-cell reconstitution after alpha-beta-depleted transplantation in children. Library preparation (for TCRbeta) was performed with unique molecular identifiers. TCRdb re-analysed the PCR reads in MiXCR, keeping a single row per CDR3 protein. Among 350,000 to 400,000 distinct CDR3 sequences listed, roughly 14% were seen once. The sequencing here drew on PBMCs, taken from the stem cell graft. Every receptor here comes from a human donor who donated a stem cell graft to a child with Fanconi anemia.

Worth noting for this clonotype: A much larger clone sits a single nucleotide away, making a read error possible. The missing conserved phenylalanine or tryptophan at the end of this CDR3 makes a read error likely. The chain links TRBV30 to TRBJ2-7; either TRBD1 or TRBD2 may fit D (5 bases each). In germline, CDR1 is GTSNPN, CDR2 SVGIG (reference sequence). The CDR3 has 14 amino acids. The V end lost 0 bases, the J end lost 2 bases, and 11 bases lay between the germline ends. CDR3 DNA: TGTGCCTGGAGTGTAAGGGACGCCGCCTACGAGCAGTACTGC. Translation gives CAWSVRDAAYEQYC.

This clonotype was picked up a small number of times. This chain links TRBV20-1 with TRBJ2-6; D is perhaps TRBD2 (5 bases). Trimming took off 2 bases at V and 2 bases at J, with 13 bases between the two ends. CDR3 length: 16 amino acids. The germline V gene encodes CDR1 DFQATT and CDR2 SNEGSKA (reference sequence). DNA of the CDR3: TGCAGTGCTAGATCCGCTGACTATACTGGGGCCAACGTCCTGACTTTC. Its translation is CSARSADYTGANVLTF.

This clonotype has just a few counts. V gene TRBV12-3 or TRBV12-4 combines with J gene TRBJ2-1; TRBD2 matches 14 bases. The V gene end was trimmed by 4 bases and the J gene end by 7 bases; junction bases not matched to a gene: 9. CDR3 size: 17 residues. The CDR3 coding sequence is TGTGCCAGCAGTTCCCGACTAGCGGGGGGGCATAATAATGAGCAGTTCTTC. Encoded protein: CASSSRLAGGHNNEQFF.

This rearrangement joins TRBV12-3 or TRBV12-4 to TRBJ1-6; D gene ambiguous. This CDR3 region has 14 residues. Trimming pared 1 base from V and 8 bases from J, leaving 9 bases between. The CDR3 loop is CASSLGVADSPLHF. The CDR3 DNA is TGTGCCAGCAGTTTAGGGGTCGCCGATTCACCCCTCCACTTT.

This clonotype was seen at least ten times. The chain links TRBV5-6 to TRBJ2-3; TRBD2 matches at 8 bases. Germline-derived CDR1 and CDR2 are SGHDT and YYEEEE. With V trimmed by 0 bases and J by 5 bases, 5 bases remained unmatched. The CDR3 runs 15 residues. In DNA, the CDR3 is TGTGCCAGCAGCTTGGTGATAGCGGGGAAAGATACGCAGTATTTT. Translation: CASSLVIAGKDTQYF.

The chain is built from TRBV18 and TRBJ1-5, with D possibly being TRBD1 (6 bases). Germline V CDR1 and CDR2: KGHSH, LQKENI. V was trimmed by 1 base and J by 2 bases, leaving 12 bases between them. The CDR3 totals 16 residues. As DNA, the CDR3 is TGTGCCAGCTCACCACGATCAGGGGATGGCAATCAGCCCCAGCATTTT. Protein sequence: CASSPRSGDGNQPQHF.

This clonotype was counted ten times or more. The genes are TRBV4-2 and TRBJ2-5; D may be TRBD2 (5 bases). V dropped 1 base and J dropped 2 bases, with 11 bases sitting between them. This CDR3 has 15 residues. Looked up from germline, CDR1 is LGHNA and CDR2 is YNFKEQ. The chain's CDR3 is CASSQGGGLQETQYF. In nucleotides, the CDR3 is TGTGCCAGCAGCCAAGGCGGAGGTCTACAAGAGACCCAGTACTTC.

This clonotype was recorded many times. This chain uses TRBV5-5 with TRBJ2-7; D call uncertain. V gave up 2 bases and J gave up 6 bases, with 9 bases separating them. The CDR3 length is 12 residues. The germline V gene has CDR1 SGHKS and CDR2 YYEKEE (reference sequence). CDR3 bases: TGTGCCAGCAGCTTTAACGGAGTCGAGCAGTACTTC. It translates to CASSFNGVEQYF.

This clonotype was seen ten or more times. The chain links TRBV5-5 to TRBJ1-2; D remains ambiguous. CDR3 length: 14 amino acids. Germline CDR1 and CDR2: SGHKS and YYEKEE (reference sequence). Trimming shortened V by 0 bases and J by 4 bases, and 10 bases separated the two germline ends. The CDR3 bases are TGTGCCAGCAGCTTGGAAGGACTTGCCTATGGCTACACCTTC. Its protein is CASSLEGLAYGYTF.

This clonotype was observed a few times. The chain has TRBV7-8 and TRBJ2-2; D is perhaps TRBD2 (6 bases). The CDR3 length is 16 residues. The germline V gene has CDR1 SGHVS and CDR2 FQNEAQ. With 7 bases removed from V and 7 bases from J, the gap between germline ends came to 22 bases. CDR3 region: CASTHILGRGVGELFF. The CDR3 region has the DNA TGTGCCAGCACTCATATATTAGGGCGCGGGGTCGGGGAGCTGTTTTTT.

The rearrangement links TRBV3-1 to TRBJ1-3; the match to TRBD1 covers 7 bases. Germline V gene sequence: CDR1 LGHDT, CDR2 YNNKEL (reference sequence). The CDR3 loop spans 20 amino acids. Losses at the gene ends were 0 bases for V and 4 bases for J; bases not matched to a gene: 18. The CDR3 region is CASSQDLSGQASYLGNTIYF. The CDR3 DNA follows: TGTGCCAGCAGCCAAGATTTATCCGGACAGGCTTCATATTTAGGAAACACCATATATTTT.